This TCR beta chain was profiled in a study of cytomegalovirus exposure and HLA in healthy donors. Primers included in the PCR were 60 Vbeta and 13 Jbeta primers. Using immunoSEQ multiplex PCR, the repertoire was profiled, and TCRdb retains in-frame clones only, with some absent. This sample has about 150,000 clones; roughly 80% occur once, and the top ten carry around an eighth. Comments on this clone: Antigen: not known.

Germline CDR1 and CDR2: LNHDA and SQIVND (reference sequence). The CDR3 totals 16 residues. V was clipped by 3 bases and J by 3 bases; unmatched bases: 9. Study results and caveats: Analysis was carried out at a later point, and it linked a missense DCLRE1C variant to TCR beta V- and J-gene trimming.

The origin of this receptor is a man in his forties or fifties in good health and CMV-seropositive. The chain carries TRBV19 and TRBJ1-1; 8 bases align to TRBD1. The material sequenced was PBMCs. The CDR3 DNA is TGTGCCAGTAGTATGACAGGGGCTTGGGTGGACACTGAAGCTTTCTTT. This translates into CASSMTGAWVDTEAFF.